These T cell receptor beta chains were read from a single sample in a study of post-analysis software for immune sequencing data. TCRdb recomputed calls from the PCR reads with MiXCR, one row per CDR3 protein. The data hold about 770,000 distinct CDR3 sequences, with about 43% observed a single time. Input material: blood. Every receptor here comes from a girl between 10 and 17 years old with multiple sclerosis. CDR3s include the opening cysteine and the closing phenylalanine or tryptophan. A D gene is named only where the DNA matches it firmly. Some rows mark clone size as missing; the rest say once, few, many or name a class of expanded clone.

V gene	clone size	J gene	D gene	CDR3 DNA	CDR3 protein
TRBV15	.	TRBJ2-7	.	TGTGCCACCAGCAGATTCGAGGGCGGCGAGCAGTACTTC	CATSRFEGGEQYF
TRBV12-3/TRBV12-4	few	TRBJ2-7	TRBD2	TGTGCCAGCACCCAGACTAGCGGGAGCCACGAGCAGTACTTC	CASTQTSGSHEQYF
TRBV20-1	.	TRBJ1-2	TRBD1	TGCAGTGCTAGAGATCGAGAGGACAGGGCATACTATGGCTACACCTTC	CSARDREDRAYYGYTF
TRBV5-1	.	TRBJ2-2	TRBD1	TGCGCCAGCAGCTTAGGGACAGCGAACACCGGGGAGCTGTTTTTT	CASSLGTANTGELFF
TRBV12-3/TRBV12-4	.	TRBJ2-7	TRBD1	TGTGCCAGCAACGACAGGGTCGGAAACGAGCAGTACTTC	CASNDRVGNEQYF
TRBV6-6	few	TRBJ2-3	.	TGTGCCAGCAGTGGGACCGGGACACACACAGATACGCAGTATTTT	CASSGTGTHTDTQYF
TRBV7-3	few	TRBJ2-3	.	TGTGCCAGCTCTAAGCGCTTGGGCACAGATACGCAGTATTTT	CASSKRLGTDTQYF
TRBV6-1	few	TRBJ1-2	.	TGTGTCAGCATGAGGTTGGAGGGGAGAGGGGCTAACTATGGCTACACCTTC	CVSMRLEGRGANYGYTF
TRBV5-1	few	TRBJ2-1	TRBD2	TGCGCCAGCAGCTTGGTGGCTAGCGGGACGGACGAGCAGTTCTTC	CASSLVASGTDEQFF
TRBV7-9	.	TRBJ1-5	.	TGTGCCAGCAGCTCAGTTGGCGGGGAGGGCAATCAGCCCCAGCATTTT	CASSSVGGEGNQPQHF
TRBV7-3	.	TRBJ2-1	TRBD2	TGTGCCAGCAGCTTATTACTAGCGCCTTACAATGAGCAGTTCTTC	CASSLLLAPYNEQFF
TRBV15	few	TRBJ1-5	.	TGTGCCACCGCGGAGGACACCTATAGCAATCAGCCCCAGCATTTT	CATAEDTYSNQPQHF
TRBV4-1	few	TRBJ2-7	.	TGCGCCAGCAGCCAAGAAGACGGCGCCTACGAGCAGTACTTC	CASSQEDGAYEQYF
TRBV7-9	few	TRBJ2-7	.	TGTGCCAGCAGCCAAACAGGAGCCAGCTACGAGCAGTACTTC	CASSQTGASYEQYF
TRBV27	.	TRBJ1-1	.	TGTGCCAGCAGTTTAGGGTGGACAGATGAAGCTTTCTTT	CASSLGWTDEAFF
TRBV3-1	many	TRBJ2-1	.	TGTGCCAGCAGCCGTACAGGACTCGTCAATGAGCAGTTCTTC	CASSRTGLVNEQFF
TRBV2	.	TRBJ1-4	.	TGTGCCAGCAGTGACTACCACACCTTGGAAAAACTGTTTTTT	CASSDYHTLEKLFF
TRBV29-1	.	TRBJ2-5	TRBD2	TGCAGCATAGCTAGCGGGAGCGCATCAAACCAGTACTTC	CSIASGSASNQYF
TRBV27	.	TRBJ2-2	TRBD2	TGTGCCAGCAGTTTATGGGGGACTAGGACCGGGGAGCTGTTTTTT	CASSLWGTRTGELFF
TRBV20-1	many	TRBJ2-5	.	TGCAGTGCTAGAGAAACCAATGGACGAATAGAGACCCAGTACTTC	CSARETNGRIETQYF
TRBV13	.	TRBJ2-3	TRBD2	TGTGCCAGCAGCCCTAAATCGGGTAGCGGGATTTACACAGATACGCAGTATTTT	CASSPKSGSGIYTDTQYF
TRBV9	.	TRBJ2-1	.	TGTGCCAGCAGCGTAGAAATATCCGGGGCTTCCTACAATGAGCAGTTCTTC	CASSVEISGASYNEQFF
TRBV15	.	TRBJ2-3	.	TGTGCCACCAGCAGCTTAACAGGGAGGACAGATACGCAGTATTTT	CATSSLTGRTDTQYF
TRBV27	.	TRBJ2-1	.	TGTGCCAGCAGTTTAATACTCCAGGGGTACAATGAGCAGTTCTTC	CASSLILQGYNEQFF
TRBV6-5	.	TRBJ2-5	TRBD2	TGTGCCAGCACTATAGCGGGAAGCAACCAAGAGACCCAGTACTTC	CASTIAGSNQETQYF
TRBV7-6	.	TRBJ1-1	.	TGTGCCAGCAGCTTGGGCAGACGCACTGAAGCTTTCTTT	CASSLGRRTEAFF
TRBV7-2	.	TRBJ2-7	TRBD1	TGTGCCAGCAGGAGACAGGGGGAAACCTACGAGCAGTACTTC	CASRRQGETYEQYF
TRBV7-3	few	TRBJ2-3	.	TGTGCCAGCAGCTTATTGGGCAGTTCAGATACGCAGTATTTT	CASSLLGSSDTQYF
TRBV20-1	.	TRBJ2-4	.	TGCAGTGCCTCCGTAGCCAAAAACATTCAGTACTTC	CSASVAKNIQYF
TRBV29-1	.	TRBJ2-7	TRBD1	TGCAGCGTTGGGGGACAGGGGCCCTACGAGCAGTACTTC	CSVGGQGPYEQYF
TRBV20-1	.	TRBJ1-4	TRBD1	TGCAGTGCCACCGGGACAGTCGATCTAAAACTGTTTTTT	CSATGTVDLKLFF
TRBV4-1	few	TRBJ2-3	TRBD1	TGCGCCAGCAGCCAAACCGGGACAGGGAGCACAGATACGCAGTATTTT	CASSQTGTGSTDTQYF
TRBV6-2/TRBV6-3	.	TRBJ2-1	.	TGTGCCAGCAGTTACTCGTGGGGGTCCTACAATGAGCAGTTCTTC	CASSYSWGSYNEQFF
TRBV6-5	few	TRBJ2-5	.	TGTGCCAGCAGTTACTCGAGAGGGACGGAGGAGACCCAGTACTTC	CASSYSRGTEETQYF
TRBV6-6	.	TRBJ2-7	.	TGTGCCAGCAGTTCCCAAGGACACAAGCAGTACTTC	CASSSQGHKQYF
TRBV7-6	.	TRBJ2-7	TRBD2	TGTGCCAGCAGCGCAGGGGCTAGCGGGAACTACGAGCAGTACTTC	CASSAGASGNYEQYF
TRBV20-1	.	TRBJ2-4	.	TGCAGTGCTAGGATTGCACTCCAAGGAGAGCAGTACTTC	CSARIALQGEQYF
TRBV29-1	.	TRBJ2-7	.	TGCAGCGTTGAGTTGGGACAACACGAGCAGTACTTC	CSVELGQHEQYF
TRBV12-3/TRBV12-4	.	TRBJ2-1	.	TGTGCCAGCAGTTTTGGGGATGGGGGTGAGCAGTTCTTC	CASSFGDGGEQFF
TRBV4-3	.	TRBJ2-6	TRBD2	TGCGCCAGCAACCAAGATGGGGGGGCTGGGGCCAACGTCCTGACTTTC	CASNQDGGAGANVLTF
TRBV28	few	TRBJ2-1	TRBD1	TGTGCCAGCAGCCCGCACACAGGGGCCCTCTTTTACAATGAGCAGTTCTTC	CASSPHTGALFYNEQFF
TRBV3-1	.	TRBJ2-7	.	TGTGCCAGCAGCTCCCACAGGGTTTCCGAGCAGTACTTC	CASSSHRVSEQYF
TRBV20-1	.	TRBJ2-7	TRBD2	TGCAGTGCTAGAGATATGAGCGGGACGGGAACTTACGAGCAGTACTTC	CSARDMSGTGTYEQYF
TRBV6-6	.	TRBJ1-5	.	TGTGCCAGCAGTTACGTGGGTGACAATCAGCCCCAGCATTTT	CASSYVGDNQPQHF
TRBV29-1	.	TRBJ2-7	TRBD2	TGCAGCGTTCGGGAGGGCCCCTACGAGCAGTACTTC	CSVREGPYEQYF
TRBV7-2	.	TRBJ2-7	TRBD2	TGTGCCAGCAGCTCTAGCGGGGGGGACGCCTACGAGCAGTACTTC	CASSSSGGDAYEQYF
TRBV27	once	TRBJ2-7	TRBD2	TGTGCCAGCAGCCTCTCTAGCGGGAGGCTCTACGAGCAGTACTTC	CASSLSSGRLYEQYF
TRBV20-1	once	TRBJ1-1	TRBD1	TGCAGTGCTAGAGGGGACAGGGAAGACACTGAAGCTTTCTTT	CSARGDREDTEAFF
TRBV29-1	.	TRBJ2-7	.	TGCAGCGTCCTCGGGGCGGGTGAGCAGTACTTC	CSVLGAGEQYF
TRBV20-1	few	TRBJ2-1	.	TGCAGTGCCAGCTCGCCTGAGCAGTTCTTC	CSASSPEQFF
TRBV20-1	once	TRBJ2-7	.	TGCAGTGCTATACGGACTGGCGAACTCAAGCAGTACTTC	CSAIRTGELKQYF
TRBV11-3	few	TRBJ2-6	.	TGTGCCAGCAGCTTAGAACCCGGCTCTGGGGCCAACGTCCTGACTTTC	CASSLEPGSGANVLTF
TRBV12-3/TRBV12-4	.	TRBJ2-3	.	TGTGCCAGCAACGAACGGGGCCGTTTCACAGATACGCAGTATTTT	CASNERGRFTDTQYF
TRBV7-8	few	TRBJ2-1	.	TGTGCCAGCAGCCCGGTGGAAGGAGACTACAATGAGCAGTTCTTC	CASSPVEGDYNEQFF
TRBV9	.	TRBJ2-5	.	TGTGCCAGCAGCGTAGAGGCTTACTTTACAGAGACCCAGTACTTC	CASSVEAYFTETQYF
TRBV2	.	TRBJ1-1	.	TGTGCCAGCAGGTCCGCGGGACAAAACACTGAAGCTTTCTTT	CASRSAGQNTEAFF
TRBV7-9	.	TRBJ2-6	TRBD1	TGTGCCAGCAGCTTCCGGACAGGGGGGGATCCTGGGGCCAACGTCCTGACTTTC	CASSFRTGGDPGANVLTF
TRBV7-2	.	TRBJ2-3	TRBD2	TGTGCCAGCAGCTTAGATAGAGGGAGGGCCGGAGATACGCAGTATTTT	CASSLDRGRAGDTQYF